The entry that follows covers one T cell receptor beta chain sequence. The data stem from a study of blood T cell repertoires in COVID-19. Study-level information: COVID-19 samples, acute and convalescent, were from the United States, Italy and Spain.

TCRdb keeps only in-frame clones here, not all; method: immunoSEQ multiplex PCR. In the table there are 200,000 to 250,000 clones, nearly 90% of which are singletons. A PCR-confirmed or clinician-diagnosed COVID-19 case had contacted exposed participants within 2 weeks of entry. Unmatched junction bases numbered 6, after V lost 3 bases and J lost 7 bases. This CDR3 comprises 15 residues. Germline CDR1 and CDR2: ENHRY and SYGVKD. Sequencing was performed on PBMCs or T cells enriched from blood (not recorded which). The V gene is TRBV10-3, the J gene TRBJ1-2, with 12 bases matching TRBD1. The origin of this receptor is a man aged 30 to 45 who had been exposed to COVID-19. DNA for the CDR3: TGTGCCATCAGTGATGGGGGACAGGGGGCCGGTGGCTACACCTTC. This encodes CAISDGGQGAGGYTF.